Shown below are 5 T cell receptor beta chains from a single sample sequenced in a study of CD8 T cells in ankylosing spondylitis. TCRdb re-analysed the 5' RACE reads in MiXCR, keeping a single row per CDR3 protein. This sample yields 200,000 to 250,000 distinct CDR3 sequences, of which about 11% are seen a single time; roughly 6.8% belongs to the top ten. Sequencing was performed on blood, either unsorted or a sorted T cell fraction (not recorded which). These receptors originate from a male donor with ankylosing spondylitis or in good health (not recorded which).

This clonotype showed up many times. The genes are TRBV25-1 and TRBJ2-3; 10 nucleotides match TRBD2. The CDR3 spans 14 residues. The germline gives CDR1 MGHDK, CDR2 SYGVNS. Trimming cost V 9 bases and J 7 bases; bases outside gene matches: 10. The CDR3 coding sequence is TGTGCCAGGGTCCTAGCGGGGGAGGAGAATACGCAGTATTTT. Translated, it gives CARVLAGEENTQYF.

This clonotype was observed a few times. A clone one base away is much larger, so this may be a read error. This sequence joins TRBV15 and TRBJ1-1, with D hard to call. Per the germline V gene, CDR1 is LNHNV and CDR2 is YYDKDF (reference sequence). CDR3 length: 13 residues. Trimming left V 1 base short and J 1 base short, with 4 bases between. CDR3 coding DNA: TGTGCCACCAGCAGAGGACCGAACACTGAAGCTTTCTTT. The encoded protein is CATSRGPNTEAFF.

This clonotype has at least ten counts. V is TRBV20-1 and J is TRBJ2-5; 8 nucleotides match TRBD2. With 6 bases clipped from V and 1 base from J, the junction kept 4 bases outside the gene matches. Germline V gene sequence: CDR1 DFQATT, CDR2 SNEGSKA (reference sequence). The CDR3 is 13 residues long. CDR3 amino acids: CSAAGGLQETQYF. The CDR3 region has the DNA TGCAGTGCCGCGGGGGGACTCCAAGAGACCCAGTACTTC.

DNA of the CDR3: TGTGCCAGCGGGGGTCCGGGAGGGTATGAGCAGTTCTTC. It yields the protein CASGGPGGYEQFF. The chain joins TRBV7-9 to TRBJ2-1; 8 nucleotides line up with TRBD2. The germline CDR1 and CDR2 sequences are SEHNR and FQNEAQ (reference sequence). The CDR3 is 13 residues long. Unmatched junction bases numbered 8, after V lost 8 bases and J lost 8 bases.

In its sample, this clonotype was seen many times. The chain carries TRBV9 and TRBJ2-3, with 14 bases lining up with TRBD2. With 3 bases clipped from V and 5 bases from J, the junction kept 8 bases outside the gene matches. The CDR3 is 17 residues long. Germline loops: CDR1 SGDLS, CDR2 YYNGEE. The CDR3 DNA reads TGTGCCAGCAGCGACTTGGGACTAGCGGGAGAAGGAGATACGCAGTATTTT. It codes for CASSDLGLAGEGDTQYF.